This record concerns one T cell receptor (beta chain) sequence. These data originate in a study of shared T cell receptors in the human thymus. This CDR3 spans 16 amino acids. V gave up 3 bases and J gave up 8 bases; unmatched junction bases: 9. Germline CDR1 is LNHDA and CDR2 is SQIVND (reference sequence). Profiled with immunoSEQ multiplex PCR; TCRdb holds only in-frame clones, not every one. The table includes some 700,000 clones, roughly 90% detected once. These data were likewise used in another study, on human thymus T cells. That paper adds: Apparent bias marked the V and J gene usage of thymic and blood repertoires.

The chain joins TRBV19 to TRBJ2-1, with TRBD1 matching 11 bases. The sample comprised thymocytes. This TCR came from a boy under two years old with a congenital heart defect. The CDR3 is CASSIPGQGELDEQFF. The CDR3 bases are TGTGCCAGTAGTATTCCGGGACAGGGGGAACTCGATGAGCAGTTCTTC. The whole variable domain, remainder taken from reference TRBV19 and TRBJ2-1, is DGGITQSPKYLFRKEGQNVTLSCEQNLNHDAMYWYRQDPGQGLRLIYYSQIVNDFQKGDIAEGYSVSREKKESFPLTVTSAQKNPTAFYLCASSIPGQGELDEQFFGPGTRLTVL.